There are many counts of the clone carrying this T cell receptor (beta chain). What it binds is not known. This record comes from a study of prognosis after radiotherapy for stage I lung cancer. The study, taken as a whole, reports: Lower values of Shannon entropy after stereotactic body radiation therapy were seen in patients who developed distant metastases.

Trimming took 5 bases from V and 7 from J; bases not matched to a gene: 5. This CDR3 is built from 13 residues. The V gene's germline CDR1 is SNHLY and CDR2 FYNNEI. From genomic DNA, TCR beta CDR3 was amplified by two-round multiplex PCR. The use of primers specific to each TRBV and TRBJ gene characterized first-round PCR. With universal primers, the second PCR round was performed. TCRdb reprocessed the multiplex PCR reads via MiXCR and lists one record per CDR3 protein. Among fewer than 25,000 distinct CDR3 sequences listed, around 36% were seen once. This sequence originates from a donor aged 50 or older with non-small cell lung cancer. The rearrangement uses TRBV2 and TRBJ2-1; TRBD1 agrees at 7 bases. The sequencing used PBMCs, collected before or after stereotactic body radiation therapy (not recorded which). In DNA, the CDR3 is TGTGCCAGCAGTCCTCGACAGGGAAATGAGCAGTTCTTC. Residues: CASSPRQGNEQFF.